The clone carrying this TCR beta chain was recorded only once. The data stem from a study of T cell repertoires in aging, cancer and after chemotherapy. The overall study: Roughly 8.9 million TCR reads were in the whole dataset.

Multiplex touch-down PCR with TRB-A/B primers amplified rearranged V-D-J TRB sequences. TCRdb used MiXCR to reprocess the multiplex PCR reads, holding one entry per CDR3 protein. Of thousands of distinct CDR3 sequences listed, under 50% are singletons. The template was genomic DNA from peripheral blood, not RNA. This CDR3 comprises 16 residues. CDR1 and CDR2 (germline): MNHGY, SAAAGT. V lost 5 bases and J lost 2; bases outside the gene matches: 7. Sequencing input: blood. The clonotype comes from a human donor with a blood cancer. The J gene is TRBJ1-5, the V gene TRBV6-8; 9 nucleotides line up with TRBD1. The CDR3 here is CASSAGRDRGNQPQHF. CDR3 DNA: TGTGCCAGCAGTGCGGGGAGGGACAGGGGCAATCAGCCCCAGCATTTT.